These T cell receptor beta chains were read from a single sample in a study of blood T cell repertoires in COVID-19. Libraries were prepared by immunoSEQ multiplex PCR; TCRdb keeps only in-frame clonotypes and omits some of them. The table records 110,000 to 150,000 clones, 70% to 80% of them present only once. The specimen was peripheral blood. The receptor set was obtained from a man aged 55 to 70 with acute or convalescent COVID-19. The CDR3 runs from the conserved cysteine through the conserved F or W. A D gene is named only where the DNA matches it firmly. Size is stated for part of the rows, as once, few or many counts, or as a class when the clone is expanded.

J	size	D	V	DNA	CDR3
TRBJ2-1	-	TRBD2	TRBV4-2	TGTGCCAGCAGCCAAGATTTTGGTAGCGGGAACAGTGAGCAGTTCTTC	CASSQDFGSGNSEQFF
TRBJ2-7	many	-	TRBV5-4	TGTGCCAGCAGCTTGGACAGGTACGAGCAGTACTTC	CASSLDRYEQYF
TRBJ2-1	few	TRBD1	TRBV10-3	TGTGCCATCAGTGAGGGAAGACAGGGCCATGAGCAGTTCTTC	CAISEGRQGHEQFF
TRBJ2-7	few	TRBD2	TRBV28	TGTGCCAGCAGTTGGAGGACTAGCGGGATAGGAACGCGGTACGAGCAGTACTTC	CASSWRTSGIGTRYEQYF
TRBJ1-1	-	TRBD1	TRBV7-9	TGTGCCAGCAGTTACCAGGGGGGGAACACTGAAGCTTTCTTT	CASSYQGGNTEAFF
TRBJ2-7	-	-	TRBV28	TGTGCCAGCAATCGTAGCGGCTACGAGCAGTACTTC	CASNRSGYEQYF
TRBJ2-7	few	-	TRBV28	TGTGCCAGCAGGAAGGACAGCTACGAGCAGTACTTC	CASRKDSYEQYF
TRBJ1-1	-	TRBD1	TRBV6-5	TGTGCCAGTCGAGACAGGGCGTACACTGAAGCTTTCTTT	CASRDRAYTEAFF
TRBJ2-1	-	TRBD2	TRBV11-3	TGTGCCAGCAGCGTAGGTAGCGGGATTGGGAGGAATGAGCAGTTCTTC	CASSVGSGIGRNEQFF
TRBJ1-5	-	-	TRBV28	TGTGCCAGCGCTCCGGGAGGGGCTCGAAATCAGCCCCAGCATTTT	CASAPGGARNQPQHF
TRBJ2-7	-	-	TRBV11-2	TGTGCCAGCTCCTTAGGGGGGGTCGCTACCTACGAGCAGTACTTC	CASSLGGVATYEQYF
TRBJ1-4	-	-	TRBV5-6	TGTGCCAGCAGCTTGGGAGTGGAGGAAAAACTGTTTTTT	CASSLGVEEKLFF
TRBJ1-1	-	TRBD1	TRBV6-5	TGTGCCAGCAGTTCACCAGGACAGGGTTGGGGCACTGAAGCTTTCTTT	CASSSPGQGWGTEAFF
TRBJ2-7	-	TRBD2	TRBV19	TGTGCCAGTAGTAATCTAGCGGGGGTCTCCTACGAGCAGTACTTC	CASSNLAGVSYEQYF
TRBJ1-1	-	TRBD1	TRBV6-5	TGTGCCAGCAGTTCCAGGACAGGGGGTAACACTGAAGCTTTCTTT	CASSSRTGGNTEAFF
TRBJ2-1	-	-	TRBV6-5	TGTGCCAGCAGTCCCCACCGGGAGCTAGGGGAGCAGTTCTTC	CASSPHRELGEQFF
TRBJ2-1	once	TRBD1	TRBV6-1	TGTGCCAGCAGTGCTGACAGGGGTTGGATATCCTCCTACAATGAGCAGTTCTTC	CASSADRGWISSYNEQFF
TRBJ2-5	-	-	TRBV19	TGTGCCAGTAGCCCGACGACTGTAGGGGCCCTATGGGAGACCCAGTACTTC	CASSPTTVGALWETQYF
TRBJ1-3	-	-	TRBV28	TGTGCCAGCAGTTTAGAAGAGTCCTTCTCTGGAAACACCATATATTTT	CASSLEESFSGNTIYF
TRBJ2-7	-	TRBD2	TRBV7-2	TGTGCCAGCAGCCCCGGGAGGAGCTCCTACGAGCAGTACTTC	CASSPGRSSYEQYF
TRBJ1-2	-	-	TRBV6-2/TRBV6-3	TGTGCCAGCAGCTTCTCCGACAGGCGGGCGGCTAACTATGGCTACACCTTC	CASSFSDRRAANYGYTF